One and the same sample provided the 31 T cell receptor beta chains below, sequenced in a study of blood T cell repertoires in COVID-19. Sequenced by immunoSEQ multiplex PCR; TCRdb stores in-frame clones only, minus some. This table holds roughly 200,000 clones, around nine tenths found once. The sample was PBMCs or T cells enriched from blood (not recorded which). The source of these receptors is a man in his thirties or forties in a cohort exposed to, infected with or recovered from COVID-19 (not recorded which).

The CDR3 protein is CASSTVGGHTGELFF. The DNA of the CDR3 is TGTGCCAGCAGCACTGTGGGGGGGCACACCGGGGAGCTGTTTTTT. The chain has TRBV27 and TRBJ2-2, with a weak D call TRBD2 (7 bases). Germline V CDR1 and CDR2: MNHEY, SMNVEV (reference sequence). The CDR3 runs 15 residues. V dropped 6 bases and J dropped 3 bases, with 14 bases sitting between them.

Points on this clone: At one boundary the junction diverges from the germline segment, which might be a read error. The chain links TRBV7-2 to TRBJ1-1, with D unresolved. The CDR3 is 13 residues long. CDR1 is SGHTA, CDR2 FQGNSA, per germline. For the CDR3, the DNA is TGTGCCAGCAGTTTAGCCTGGAACACTGAAGCTTTCTTT. Its protein product is CASSLAWNTEAFF.

About this clone: Other DNA variants within this sample encode the same CDR3. The gene calls are TRBV5-1 and TRBJ1-2; D might be TRBD1 (5 bases). The CDR3 consists of 14 residues. V was shortened by 0 bases and J by 8 bases, with 14 bases between the two germline ends. In germline, CDR1 is SGHRS, CDR2 YFSETQ. Here the CDR3 DNA reads TGCGCCAGCAGCTTGGGCCAGGGAGGGGTAGGCTACACCTTC. It specifies CASSLGQGGVGYTF.

The chain uses TRBV9 and TRBJ2-5, with D tentatively TRBD1 (6 bases). There are 15 residues in the CDR3. The germline V gene has CDR1 SGDLS and CDR2 YYNGEE. V was trimmed by 1 base and J by 9 bases, leaving 19 bases between them. CDR3 DNA: TGTGCCAGCAGCGTAACAGGGAACAAGGGAAAGGCCCAGTACTTC. Its translation: CASSVTGNKGKAQYF.

The V call is TRBV28, the J call TRBJ2-7; TRBD2 matches 15 bases. This CDR3 spans 17 amino acids. V shed 5 bases and J 2 bases; nucleotides not matched to a gene: 7. Germline CDR1 and CDR2: MDHEN and SYDVKM. In DNA, the CDR3 is TGTGCCAGCAGTATTCTAGGACTAGCGGGAGGGCCCTACGAGCAGTACTTC. It yields the protein CASSILGLAGGPYEQYF.

The rearrangement uses TRBV19 and TRBJ1-1; 7 bases map to TRBD1. This CDR3 is built from 15 residues. The V gene's germline CDR1 is LNHDA and CDR2 SQIVND (reference sequence). The V segment lost 7 bases and the J segment 4 bases; nucleotides outside the gene matches: 12. CDR3 DNA sequence: TGTGCCAGTACCGACAGGGCCAGGAGTTCCACTGAAGCTTTCTTT. This gives the protein CASTDRARSSTEAFF.

The J gene is TRBJ2-1, the V gene TRBV6-6; 15 bases fit TRBD2. Germline V gene data show CDR1 as MNHNY and CDR2 as SVGAGI (reference sequence). The V gene end was trimmed by 5 bases and the J gene end by 0 bases; junction bases not matched to a gene: 11. The CDR3 sequence is 20 residues long. CDR3 nucleotide sequence: TGTGCCAGCAGTCAACGGACAGGGGGACTAGCGGGAGGCTCCTACAATGAGCAGTTCTTC. Protein product: CASSQRTGGLAGGSYNEQFF.

The chain uses TRBV5-1 and TRBJ2-7; TRBD1 is a possible D gene (6 bases). CDR1 SGHRS and CDR2 YFSETQ come from the germline V gene. The CDR3 loop spans 15 amino acids. V gave up 0 bases and J gave up 2 bases, with 12 bases separating them. CDR3 bases: TGCGCCAGCAGCTTGGTGGGGGCCCATGCCTACGAGCAGTACTTC. It specifies CASSLVGAHAYEQYF. The variable domain in full, with the rest retrieved from reference TRBV5-1 and TRBJ2-7, is KAGVTQTPRYLIKTRGQQVTLSCSPISGHRSVSWYQQTPGQGLQFLFEYFSETQRNKGNFPGRFSGRQFSNSRSEMNVSTLELGDSALYLCASSLVGAHAYEQYFGPGTRLTVT.

The chain links TRBV7-6 to TRBJ1-6; D remains unclear. The CDR3 consists of 15 residues. From germline, CDR1 is SGHVS and CDR2 FNYEAQ. Trimming took 4 bases from V and 8 from J, leaving 15 bases between them. CDR3 loop: CASSSYDTGYSPLHF. The CDR3 coding sequence is TGTGCCAGCAGCTCCTACGACACGGGATATTCACCCCTCCACTTT. Full variable domain (remainder filled in from reference TRBV7-6 and TRBJ1-6): GAGVSQSPRYKVTKRGQDVALRCDPISGHVSLYWYRQALGQGPEFLTYFNYEAQQDKSGLPNDRFSAERPEGSISTLTIQRTEQRDSAMYRCASSSYDTGYSPLHFGNGTRLTVT.

This chain connects TRBV27 to TRBJ2-2, with a weak D call TRBD1 (6 bases). Trimming removed 3 bases at V and 5 bases at J, with 13 bases between. Per germline, CDR1 MNHEY and CDR2 SMNVEV (reference sequence). The CDR3 consists of 15 residues. CDR3 nucleotide sequence: TGTGCCAGCAGTTTGCCGGGACAACGAACCGGGGAGCTGTTTTTT. Translating gives CASSLPGQRTGELFF.

The V gene is TRBV28, the J gene TRBJ2-3, with D possibly being TRBD2 (5 bases). Trimming pared 3 bases from V and 3 bases from J, leaving 10 bases between. Germline loops: CDR1 MDHEN, CDR2 SYDVKM. CDR3 length: 14 residues. The CDR3 nucleotides are TGTGCCAGCAGTTTTGAGGGAAGGACAGATACGCAGTATTTT. Translation: CASSFEGRTDTQYF.

The chain combines TRBV27 with TRBJ1-1, with 12 positions matching TRBD1. The trim removed 4 bases at V and 6 bases at J, leaving 6 bases unmatched. The germline V gene has CDR1 MNHEY and CDR2 SMNVEV (reference sequence). The CDR3 runs 15 residues. The CDR3 sequence is CASSSRDRGRAEAFF. CDR3 sequence (DNA): TGTGCCAGCAGTTCCCGGGACAGGGGGCGGGCTGAAGCTTTCTTT.

This clone was recorded many times. This chain joins TRBV4-2 and TRBJ2-1; D remains unclear. CDR1 is LGHNA, CDR2 YNFKEQ, per germline. This CDR3 has 13 amino acids. Trimming removed 0 bases at V and 8 bases at J, with 8 bases between. The CDR3 is CASSQDLVYEQFF. CDR3 sequence (DNA): TGTGCCAGCAGCCAAGATCTAGTCTATGAGCAGTTCTTC.

The V and J genes are TRBV4-1 and TRBJ2-5; 10 positions agree with TRBD1. In germline, CDR1 is MGHRA, CDR2 YSYEKL. The CDR3 contains 16 residues. The trim removed 3 bases at V and 2 bases at J, leaving 6 bases unmatched. The chain's CDR3 is CASSQGGTGDQETQYF. CDR3 bases: TGCGCCAGCAGCCAGGGGGGGACAGGGGATCAAGAGACCCAGTACTTC.

The V gene is TRBV18, the J gene TRBJ2-7, with D perhaps matching TRBD2 (5 bases). The CDR3 sequence is 14 residues long. Trimming cost V 3 bases and J 5 bases, with 14 bases left between them. CDR1 is KGHSH and CDR2 is LQKENI in the germline V gene. The CDR3 loop reads CASSPLPGKNEQYF. In DNA form, the CDR3 reads TGTGCCAGCTCACCCCTCCCGGGGAAGAACGAGCAGTACTTC.

This chain joins TRBV2 and TRBJ1-2; 7 positions agree with TRBD1. V was pared by 4 bases and J by 1 base, with 12 bases of the junction left unmatched. The germline gives CDR1 SNHLY, CDR2 FYNNEI. The CDR3 totals 17 residues. Written as DNA, the CDR3 is TGTGCCAGCAGTGGCCCGGGTTCGACAGGGTTTAACTATGGCTACACCTTC. It translates to CASSGPGSTGFNYGYTF. The variable domain in full, with the rest retrieved from reference TRBV2 and TRBJ1-2, is EPEVTQTPSHQVTQMGQEVILRCVPISNHLYFYWYRQILGQKVEFLVSFYNNEISEKSEIFDDQFSVERPDGSNFTLKIRSTKLEDSAMYFCASSGPGSTGFNYGYTFGSGTRLTVV.

The chain links TRBV6-2 or TRBV6-3 to TRBJ1-5; TRBD1 matches at 10 bases. The V gene's germline CDR1 is MNHEY and CDR2 SVGEGT. The CDR3 is made up of 15 amino acids. V lost 5 bases and J lost 6; bases outside the gene matches: 7. CDR3 in DNA: TGTGCCAGCAGTGAGGGACAGGGGAAGGTTCAGCCCCAGCATTTT. Translated: CASSEGQGKVQPQHF.

This chain uses TRBV4-1 with TRBJ2-3; unclear D gene. The CDR3 contains 12 residues. CDR1 and CDR2 (germline): MGHRA, YSYEKL. Trimming took off 4 bases at V and 6 bases at J, with 8 bases between the two ends. The DNA of the CDR3 is TGCGCCAGCAGCCCGAGCCCGGATACGCAGTATTTT. This gives the protein CASSPSPDTQYF.

The V call is TRBV11-2, the J call TRBJ2-7; 9 bases fit TRBD1. This CDR3 has 15 residues. CDR1 is SGHAT, CDR2 FQNNGV, per germline. V lost 3 bases, J lost 2 bases, and 5 bases stayed unmatched. The CDR3 nucleotides are TGTGCCAGCAGCTTCCAAGGGACAGGGCCCTACGAGCAGTACTTC. Translating gives CASSFQGTGPYEQYF.

This clone turned up a few times. The V gene is TRBV29-1, the J gene TRBJ1-3; 7 bases are a match to TRBD1. The germline V gene encodes CDR1 SQVTM and CDR2 ANQGSEA. This CDR3 spans 14 amino acids. V shed 7 bases and J 0 bases; nucleotides not matched to a gene: 6. The DNA of the CDR3 is TGCAGCGCCAGACAGGGACCCTCTGGAAACACCATATATTTT. Its translation is CSARQGPSGNTIYF.

The chain combines TRBV4-1 with TRBJ2-7, with 7 bases that match TRBD1. CDR1 MGHRA and CDR2 YSYEKL come from the germline V gene. The CDR3 loop spans 16 amino acids. V was pared by 0 bases and J by 1 base, with 6 bases of the junction left unmatched. The CDR3 region has the DNA TGCGCCAGCAGCCAAGAATCTATGGGACAGTCCTACGAGCAGTACTTC. Translating gives CASSQESMGQSYEQYF.

The chain joins TRBV29-1 to TRBJ2-4, with a possible D match to TRBD2 (6 bases). Germline CDR1 reads SQVTM; CDR2 reads ANQGSEA. Trimming cost V 1 base and J 7 bases, with 26 bases left between them. This CDR3 comprises 18 residues. This CDR3 is CSVEVPPPPQGLWNIQYF. In nucleotides, the CDR3 is TGCAGCGTTGAAGTCCCCCCCCCGCCCCAGGGACTGTGGAACATTCAGTACTTC.

V usage is TRBV19 and J usage is TRBJ2-3; D not resolved. V shed 5 bases and J shed 2 bases, with 11 bases lying between them. Germline CDR1 and CDR2: LNHDA and SQIVND (reference sequence). The CDR3 is 14 amino acids. In DNA form, the CDR3 reads TGTGCCAGTAGTCCGACAATTACCACAGATACGCAGTATTTT. Amino acid sequence: CASSPTITTDTQYF.

A single count supports this clone. V and J are TRBV6-1 and TRBJ2-6; weak D call: TRBD1 (6 bases). Germline V gene sequence: CDR1 MNHNS, CDR2 SASEGT. V was pared by 0 bases and J by 0 bases, with 18 bases between. There are 20 residues in the CDR3. Here the CDR3 reads CASSEALVGTGSSGANVLTF. The CDR3 bases are TGTGCCAGCAGTGAAGCGCTAGTAGGAACAGGGAGCTCTGGGGCCAACGTCCTGACTTTC.

The rearrangement joins TRBV5-1 to TRBJ1-1, with D possibly TRBD1 on 6 matching bases. V lost 4 bases to trimming and J lost 3 bases, with 16 bases between them. The CDR3 extends over 15 amino acids. The germline V gene has CDR1 SGHRS and CDR2 YFSETQ. DNA for the CDR3: TGCGCCAGCAGCCTCGTACAGGGAAAGGACACTGAAGCTTTCTTT. Amino acid sequence: CASSLVQGKDTEAFF.

V gene TRBV2 combines with J gene TRBJ1-1; 9 bases fit TRBD1. The CDR3 is 14 residues long. Germline V lookup: CDR1 SNHLY, CDR2 FYNNEI. V shed 6 bases, J shed 1 base, and the junction held 3 bases outside the gene matches. CDR3 DNA sequence: TGTGCCAGCAGACCGGGACAGGGGAACACTGAAGCTTTCTTT. It specifies CASRPGQGNTEAFF.

This chain joins TRBV7-9 and TRBJ2-6; no reliable D call. CDR1 and CDR2 from the germline V gene are SEHNR and FQNEAQ (reference sequence). Trimming left V 4 bases short and J 0 bases short, with 4 bases between. The CDR3 is 14 residues long. The CDR3 loop is CASSSSSGANVLTF. The CDR3 DNA sequence: TGTGCCAGCAGCTCTAGCTCTGGGGCCAACGTCCTGACTTTC.

The gene calls are TRBV6-2 or TRBV6-3 and TRBJ2-1, with TRBD2 as a possible D gene (5 bases). Trimming took off 0 bases at V and 6 bases at J, with 15 bases between the two ends. Germline values: CDR1 MNHEY, CDR2 SVGEGT. The CDR3 runs to 16 residues. The CDR3 is CASSYSERLSVNEQFF. The CDR3 DNA reads TGTGCCAGCAGTTACTCGGAGCGGCTCTCGGTCAATGAGCAGTTCTTC.

The CDR3 spells CASSKRYTEAFF. The CDR3 DNA reads as TGTGCCAGCAGCAAACGGTACACTGAAGCTTTCTTT. The V call is TRBV21-1, the J call TRBJ1-1. TRBV21-1 constitutes a pseudogene. This CDR3 has 12 residues.

The V gene is TRBV4-2, the J gene TRBJ1-2, with TRBD1 matching 7 bases. This CDR3 region has 13 residues. Germline-derived CDR1 and CDR2 are LGHNA and YNFKEQ. V trimming: 3 bases; J trimming: 7 bases; junction bases outside the gene matches: 5. CDR3 nucleotides: TGTGCCAGCAGCCACGAGGGGGCGGTTGGCTACACCTTC. Translated: CASSHEGAVGYTF.

The chain uses TRBV28 and TRBJ2-7; D is unclear. The germline V gene encodes CDR1 MDHEN and CDR2 SYDVKM. V dropped 1 base and J dropped 3 bases, with 10 bases sitting between them. This CDR3 spans 14 amino acids. CDR3 protein: CASSLFARFYEQYF. In DNA, the CDR3 is TGTGCCAGCAGTTTATTTGCTAGATTCTACGAGCAGTACTTC.